A selection of T cell receptor beta chains follows, all from one sample in a study of T cell responses to AZD1222 COVID-19 vaccine. Only in-frame clones appear in the TCRdb table, and some are missing; sequencing was by immunoSEQ multiplex PCR. The profile shows about 99,000 clones, 70% to 90% of them singletons. This specimen consisted of peripheral blood, obtained on day 0 of AZD1222 vaccination. These TCRs come from an adult in good health. The CDR3 runs from the conserved cysteine through the conserved F or W. The D gene is left open where the match is weak. A clone size is listed for some rows: how often the clone was seen (once, few, many), or a class if it is expanded.

>TRBV5-1|NA|once|TRBJ1-4
TGCGCCAGCAGCTTGGGCCGGGGGGGCTATGAAAAACTGTTTTTT
CASSLGRGGYEKLFF
>TRBV4-3|TRBD1|NA|TRBJ2-7
TGCGCCAGCAGCCAAGATCCGGGACAGGGGGCGGGAGAGCAGTACTTC
CASSQDPGQGAGEQYF
>TRBV5-5|NA|NA|TRBJ2-2
TGTGCCACCCGATACAATTTCGAGACTTCGAACACCGGGGAGCTGTTTTTT
CATRYNFETSNTGELFF
>TRBV5-6|NA|NA|TRBJ1-5
TGTGCCAGCTCCGGAGGGAGGAGCAATCAGCCCCAGCATTTT
CASSGGRSNQPQHF
>TRBV25-1|NA|NA|TRBJ1-2
TGTGCCAGCAGTGCCGCGGGACACCTGGCCTATGGCTACACCTTC
CASSAAGHLAYGYTF
>TRBV6-6|TRBD1|NA|TRBJ1-1
TGTGCCAGCAGTCACAGGGGGCGGGACACTGAAGCTTTCTTT
CASSHRGRDTEAFF
>TRBV19|TRBD1|NA|TRBJ1-1
TGTGCCAGTAGGGACAGGATGAACACTGAAGCTTTCTTT
CASRDRMNTEAFF
>TRBV29-1|NA|NA|TRBJ2-1
TGCAGCGTTGGGGAGTACAATGAGCAGTTCTTC
CSVGEYNEQFF
>TRBV13|TRBD1|NA|TRBJ1-1
TGTGCCAGCAGCCCATCGGGACAGGCGAACACTGAAGCTTTCTTT
CASSPSGQANTEAFF
>TRBV6-2/TRBV6-3|NA|NA|TRBJ2-6
TGTGCCAGCAGTTATATATGGTCTGGGGCCAACGTCCTGACTTTC
CASSYIWSGANVLTF
>TRBV18|NA|NA|TRBJ1-2
TGTGCCAGCTCCACTCTTGACGTGCCCTATGGCTACACCTTC
CASSTLDVPYGYTF
>TRBV27|NA|NA|TRBJ1-2
TGTGCCAGCAAACGGGACACCCAGTTTGGCTACACCTTC
CASKRDTQFGYTF
>TRBV4-3|NA|once|TRBJ1-6
TGCGCCAGCAGCCAAGTTGCCAGGGATAATTCACCCCTCCACTTT
CASSQVARDNSPLHF
>TRBV7-9|NA|NA|TRBJ1-5
TGTGCCAGCAGCTTAGCGGGGGATCAGCCCCAGCATTTT
CASSLAGDQPQHF
>TRBV13|TRBD1|NA|TRBJ2-7
TGTGCCAGCAGCCCCGGACAGGTTTCCTACGAGCAGTACTTC
CASSPGQVSYEQYF
>TRBV5-6|NA|NA|TRBJ1-2
TGTGCCAGCACCATATCCCAGGGACCCCTCTATGGCTACACCTTC
CASTISQGPLYGYTF
>TRBV20-1|TRBD1|NA|TRBJ1-1
TGCAGTGCTAGTTGGCCAGGGGGCAGGACTGAAGCTTTCTTT
CSASWPGGRTEAFF
>TRBV7-3|NA|once|TRBJ2-2
TGTGCCAGCAGCCAGAACCCGCGCACCGGGGAGCTGTTTTTT
CASSQNPRTGELFF
>TRBV27|TRBD1|NA|TRBJ2-2
TGTGCCAGCAGTTTCCTTGACAGGGCGAACACCGGGGAGCTGTTTTTT
CASSFLDRANTGELFF
>TRBV6-1|NA|few|TRBJ1-4
TGTGCCAGCAGTGAACGGGGAGGGCAGGGCCATGAAAAACTGTTTTTT
CASSERGGQGHEKLFF
>TRBV6-5|NA|NA|TRBJ1-1
TGTGCCAGCAGGGCAGGGAACATGAACACTGAAGCTTTCTTT
CASRAGNMNTEAFF
>TRBV4-2|TRBD2|NA|TRBJ2-3
TGTGCCAGCAGCCCCATAACTAGCGCTGGAGGCACAGATACGCAGTATTTT
CASSPITSAGGTDTQYF
>TRBV6-4|NA|NA|TRBJ2-1
TGTGCCAGCAGTGAAGGTGAATACAATGAGCAGTTCTTC
CASSEGEYNEQFF
>TRBV7-8|NA|NA|TRBJ1-6
TGTGCCAGCAGCTTAGTTCGGGATTACAGTTCACCCCTCCACTTT
CASSLVRDYSSPLHF
>TRBV24-1|NA|NA|TRBJ1-5
TGTGCCACCAGTGATTTGCCCGGGGCGCCGACGGACAATCAGCCCCAGCATTTT
CATSDLPGAPTDNQPQHF
>TRBV30|NA|NA|TRBJ2-5
TGTGCCTGGAGTGCCGCCCCAGAGACCCAGTACTTC
CAWSAAPETQYF
>TRBV2|TRBD2|NA|TRBJ2-5
TGTGCCAGCAGTTCGGTGGGACTACCCGAAGAGACCCAGTACTTC
CASSSVGLPEETQYF